The 14 T cell receptor beta chains below all came from one sample that was sequenced in a study of PD-L1 blockade in urothelial cancer. Time point specified: peripheral blood 6 weeks after treatment start. TCRdb's copy holds only in-frame clones and misses some; the assay was immunoSEQ multiplex PCR. This sample has around 50,000 clones, with roughly 84% found just once. The sequenced sample was PBMCs, obtained around atezolizumab (anti-PD-L1) treatment. The origin of the receptors is a man between 50 and 59 years old with urothelial cancer.

The V call is TRBV2, the J call TRBJ2-7, with TRBD1 matching 7 bases. Germline-derived CDR1 and CDR2 are SNHLY and FYNNEI. Germline trimming cut 0 bases from V and 3 bases from J; bases unmatched to any gene: 8. This CDR3 spans 16 amino acids. CDR3 protein: CASSEALDRAGYEQYF. The DNA of the CDR3 is TGTGCCAGCAGTGAAGCCCTCGACAGGGCGGGCTACGAGCAGTACTTC.

The chain is built from TRBV5-6 and TRBJ1-1; D is undetermined. The germline V gene encodes CDR1 SGHDT and CDR2 YYEEEE. The CDR3 extends over 17 amino acids. Trimming stripped 4 bases from V and 0 bases from J, with 19 bases between. CDR3 DNA: TGTGCCAGCAGCGTTAACTTGGGCACAAACATGAACACTGAAGCTTTCTTT. Amino acid sequence: CASSVNLGTNMNTEAFF.

The V call is TRBV5-1, the J call TRBJ2-2; TRBD2 agrees at 10 bases. The CDR3 sequence is 16 residues long. Trimming removed 3 bases from V and 5 bases from J; junction bases left unmatched: 7. Per germline, CDR1 SGHRS and CDR2 YFSETQ. The CDR3 DNA is TGCGCCAGCAGCTCGCTCCAGCGGGGGGGAACCGGGGAGCTGTTTTTT. Its protein is CASSSLQRGGTGELFF.

The chain has TRBV4-2 and TRBJ2-2; 11 nucleotides match TRBD2. Unmatched junction bases numbered 6, after V lost 5 bases and J lost 1 base. Germline loops: CDR1 LGHNA, CDR2 YNFKEQ. This CDR3 contains 17 residues. CDR3 amino acids: CASSKVGTSGNTGELFF. The CDR3 DNA reads as TGTGCCAGCAGCAAAGTTGGGACTAGCGGGAACACCGGGGAGCTGTTTTTT.

The chain is built from TRBV28 and TRBJ1-3, with 10 bases identical to TRBD1. This CDR3 comprises 16 residues. The ends lost 5 bases at V and 4 bases at J; junction bases unmatched: 8. CDR1 MDHEN and CDR2 SYDVKM come from the germline V gene. CDR3 protein: CASSPTTGGFGNTIYF. The DNA for the CDR3 is TGTGCCAGCAGTCCGACGACAGGGGGCTTCGGAAACACCATATATTTT.

The chain couples TRBV6-5 to TRBJ2-2, with D perhaps matching TRBD2 (7 bases). The V end was cut by 5 bases, the J end by 3 bases, with 13 bases between. Germline-derived CDR1 and CDR2 are MNHEY and SVGAGI. CDR3 length: 15 residues. The CDR3: CASSTPGGHTGELFF. The CDR3 DNA sequence: TGTGCCAGCAGTACCCCGGGGGGCCACACCGGGGAGCTGTTTTTT.

This chain connects TRBV5-1 to TRBJ2-7; 7 bases map to TRBD1. V dropped 6 bases and J dropped 4; count of bases not matched to a gene: 10. The CDR3 runs to 14 residues. CDR1 and CDR2 from the germline V gene are SGHRS and YFSETQ. The CDR3 DNA reads as TGCGCCAGCAAGCTTGGGACAGACCCTTACGAGCAGTACTTC. Amino acid sequence: CASKLGTDPYEQYF.

V is TRBV6-5 and J is TRBJ2-2, with D perhaps TRBD1 (6 bases). V lost 2 bases and J 7 bases, leaving 11 bases between the germline ends. CDR3 size: 14 residues. Germline assignment: CDR1 MNHEY and CDR2 SVGAGI. CDR3 loop: CASSYAQGNGELFF. The CDR3 DNA reads TGTGCCAGCAGTTACGCACAGGGAAACGGGGAGCTGTTTTTT.

The chain is built from TRBV10-1 and TRBJ1-1; 9 bases line up with TRBD1. The germline V gene has CDR1 WNHNN and CDR2 SYGVQD (reference sequence). The V gene end was trimmed by 2 bases and the J gene end by 5 bases; junction bases not matched to a gene: 6. The CDR3 runs to 15 residues. CDR3 sequence (DNA): TGCGCCAGCAGTGAGACCAGGACAGGGGTTACTGAAGCTTTCTTT. This encodes CASSETRTGVTEAFF.

The chain recombines TRBV10-3 with TRBJ1-4; D gene ambiguous. There are 15 residues in the CDR3. Germline CDR1 and CDR2: ENHRY and SYGVKD. V lost 2 bases, J lost 5 bases, and 12 bases lay in between. The CDR3 nucleotides read TGTGCCATCAGTGAGGGGTCGGGAACGAATGAAAAACTGTTTTTT. It translates to CAISEGSGTNEKLFF.

The rearrangement uses TRBV7-2 and TRBJ1-2, with D tentatively TRBD1 (5 bases). CDR3 size: 13 residues. The V gene lost 5 bases and the J gene lost 4 bases, with 11 bases spanning the gap. In germline, CDR1 is SGHTA, CDR2 FQGNSA. The CDR3 here is CASSPMGGYGYTF. For the CDR3, the DNA is TGTGCCAGCAGCCCGATGGGGGGCTATGGCTACACCTTC.

This chain connects TRBV5-4 to TRBJ1-2; perhaps TRBD1 as D (6 bases). Germline CDR1 SGHNT, CDR2 YYREEE (reference sequence). Trimming took off 0 bases at V and 1 base at J, with 13 bases between the two ends. The CDR3 spans 16 residues. The CDR3 nucleotides are TGTGCCAGCAGCTTGGGGGGGACAAACCTTAACTATGGCTACACCTTC. The encoded protein is CASSLGGTNLNYGYTF.

CDR3 sequence reads: CASRVGGLNTYEQYF. The CDR3 DNA sequence: TGTGCCAGCAGGGTGGGAGGCCTTAATACCTACGAGCAGTACTTC. V is TRBV7-2 and J is TRBJ2-7, with a tentative D call TRBD2 (6 bases). The length of the CDR3 is 15 residues. V was trimmed by 6 bases and J by 2 bases, leaving 17 bases between them. In germline, CDR1 is SGHTA, CDR2 FQGNSA. The entire variable domain, with the rest obtained from reference TRBV7-2 and TRBJ2-7, is as follows: GAGVSQSPSNKVTEKGKDVELRCDPISGHTALYWYRQSLGQGLEFLIYFQGNSAPDKSGLPSDRFSAERTGGSVSTLTIQRTQQEDSAVYLCASRVGGLNTYEQYFGPGTRLTVT.

The rearrangement joins TRBV5-1 to TRBJ2-7; 11 positions match TRBD2. The CDR3 has 14 residues. Germline CDR1 SGHRS, CDR2 YFSETQ. The V and J ends lost 4 bases and 4 bases, in that order; junction bases with no gene match: 4. The CDR3 is CASSGGLAVYEQYF. As DNA, the CDR3 is TGCGCCAGCAGCGGGGGACTAGCGGTATACGAGCAGTACTTC.